This T cell receptor (beta chain) was recorded in a study of T-cell memory formation after mild COVID-19. Study context: Largely donor-specific TCR clusters were found.

With 0 bases removed from V and 4 bases from J, the gap between germline ends came to 10 bases. CDR1 and CDR2 (germline): LGHDT, YNNKEL (reference sequence). The CDR3 runs to 14 residues. Each CDR3 protein gets one entry after TCRdb re-called the 5' RACE reads with MiXCR. The data show 350,000 to 450,000 distinct CDR3 sequences, with around 15% seen just once and roughly 22% held by the top ten. This clonotype was seen more than once but under ten times. This TCR was sampled from a man between 18 and 29 years old who had mild COVID-19 (a few samples of this study predate the infection). Cell type and time point are not known. The sequencing sample was made of PBMCs or a T cell subset sorted from them (not recorded which). This rearrangement joins TRBV3-1 to TRBJ2-7; D possibly uses TRBD1 or TRBD2 (5 bases each). The CDR3 bases are TGTGCCAGCAGCCAAGATACGGGACCATACGAGCAGTACTTC. Amino acids: CASSQDTGPYEQYF.